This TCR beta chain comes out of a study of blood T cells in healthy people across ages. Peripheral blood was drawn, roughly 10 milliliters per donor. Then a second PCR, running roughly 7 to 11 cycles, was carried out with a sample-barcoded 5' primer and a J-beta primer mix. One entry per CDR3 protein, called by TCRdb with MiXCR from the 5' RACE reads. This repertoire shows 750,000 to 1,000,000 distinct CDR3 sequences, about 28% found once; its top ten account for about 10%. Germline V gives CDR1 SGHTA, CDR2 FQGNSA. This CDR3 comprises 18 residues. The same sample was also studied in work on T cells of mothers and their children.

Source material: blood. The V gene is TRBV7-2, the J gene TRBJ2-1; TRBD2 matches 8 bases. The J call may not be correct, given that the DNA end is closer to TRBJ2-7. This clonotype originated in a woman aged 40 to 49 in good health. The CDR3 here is CASSLAPGTRSSYNEQYF. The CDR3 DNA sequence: TGTGCCAGCAGCTTAGCCCCCGGGACTAGGAGCTCCTACAATGAGCAGTACTTC.